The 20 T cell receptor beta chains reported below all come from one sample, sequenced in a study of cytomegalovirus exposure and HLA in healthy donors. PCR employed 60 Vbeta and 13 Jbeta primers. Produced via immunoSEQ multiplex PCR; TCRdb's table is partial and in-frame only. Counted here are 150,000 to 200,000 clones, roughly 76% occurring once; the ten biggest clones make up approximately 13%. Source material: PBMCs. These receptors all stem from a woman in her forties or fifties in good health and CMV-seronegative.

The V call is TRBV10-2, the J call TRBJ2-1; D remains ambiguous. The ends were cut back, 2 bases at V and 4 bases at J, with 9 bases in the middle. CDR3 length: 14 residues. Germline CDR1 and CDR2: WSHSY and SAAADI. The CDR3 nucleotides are TGCGCCAGCAGTGAGGCCGAGGTTTACAATGAGCAGTTCTTC. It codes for CASSEAEVYNEQFF.

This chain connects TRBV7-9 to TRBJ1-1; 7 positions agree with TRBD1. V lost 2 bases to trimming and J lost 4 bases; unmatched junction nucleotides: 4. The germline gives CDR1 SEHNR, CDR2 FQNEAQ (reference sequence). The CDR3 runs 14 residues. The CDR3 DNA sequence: TGTGCCAGCAGCTTAACAGGGGTGGTCACTGAAGCTTTCTTT. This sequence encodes CASSLTGVVTEAFF.

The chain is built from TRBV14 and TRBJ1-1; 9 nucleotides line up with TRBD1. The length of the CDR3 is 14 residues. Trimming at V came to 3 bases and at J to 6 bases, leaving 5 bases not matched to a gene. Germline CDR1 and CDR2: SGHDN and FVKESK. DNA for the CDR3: TGTGCCAGCAGCCACACAGGGGGCACGTCTGAAGCTTTCTTT. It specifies CASSHTGGTSEAFF.

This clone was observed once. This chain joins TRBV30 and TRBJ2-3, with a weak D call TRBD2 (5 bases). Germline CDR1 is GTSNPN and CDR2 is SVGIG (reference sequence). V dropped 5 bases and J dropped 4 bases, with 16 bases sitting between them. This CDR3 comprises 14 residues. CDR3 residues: CAWSEGSGSDTQYF. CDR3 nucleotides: TGTGCCTGGTCTGAAGGGAGTGGCTCAGATACGCAGTATTTT. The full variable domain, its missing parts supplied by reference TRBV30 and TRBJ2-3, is SQTIHQWPATLVQPVGSPLSLECTVEGTSNPNLYWYRQAAGRGLQLLFYSVGIGQISSEVPQNLSASRPQDRQFILSSKKLLLSDSGFYLCAWSEGSGSDTQYFGPGTRLTVL.

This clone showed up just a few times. The CDR3, as DNA: TGCAGTGCTATCCATATTCTAGGCTACACCTTC. It specifies CSAIHILGYTF. The chain is built from TRBV20-1 and TRBJ1-2; D unclear. The CDR3 length is 11 residues. Germline V gene sequence: CDR1 DFQATT, CDR2 SNEGSKA (reference sequence). The ends were cut back, 4 bases at V and 8 bases at J, with 11 bases in the middle.

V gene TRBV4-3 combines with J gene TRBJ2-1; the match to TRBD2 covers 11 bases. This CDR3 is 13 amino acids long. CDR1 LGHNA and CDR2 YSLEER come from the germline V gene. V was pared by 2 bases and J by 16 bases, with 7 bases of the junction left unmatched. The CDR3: CASSQTSSGRYFF. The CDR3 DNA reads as TGCGCCAGCAGCCAAACCTCTAGCGGGAGGTATTTCTTC.

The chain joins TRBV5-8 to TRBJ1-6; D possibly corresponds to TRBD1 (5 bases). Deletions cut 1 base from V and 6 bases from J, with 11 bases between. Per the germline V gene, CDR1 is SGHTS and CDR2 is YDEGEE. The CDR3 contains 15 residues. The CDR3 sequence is CASSLFGRANSPLHF. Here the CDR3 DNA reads TGTGCCAGCAGCTTGTTCGGCAGGGCTAATTCACCCCTCCACTTT.

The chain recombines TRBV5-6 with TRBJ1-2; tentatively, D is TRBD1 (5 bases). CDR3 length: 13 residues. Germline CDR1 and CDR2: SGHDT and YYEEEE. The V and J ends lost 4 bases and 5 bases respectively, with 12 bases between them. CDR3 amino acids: CASSPSQGYGYTF. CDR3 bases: TGTGCCAGCAGCCCAAGTCAGGGATATGGCTACACCTTC.

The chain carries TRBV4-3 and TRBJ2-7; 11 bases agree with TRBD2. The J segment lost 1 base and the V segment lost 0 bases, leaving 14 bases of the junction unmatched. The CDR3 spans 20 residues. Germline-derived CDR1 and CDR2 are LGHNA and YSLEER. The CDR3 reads CASSQEETSGSDTWSYEQYF. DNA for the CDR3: TGCGCCAGCAGCCAAGAGGAAACTAGCGGGAGCGATACCTGGTCCTACGAGCAGTACTTC.

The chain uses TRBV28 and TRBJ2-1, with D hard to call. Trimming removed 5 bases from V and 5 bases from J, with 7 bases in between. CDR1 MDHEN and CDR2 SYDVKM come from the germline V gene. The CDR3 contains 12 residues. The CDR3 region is CASSPDNNEQFF. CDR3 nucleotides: TGTGCCAGCAGTCCAGACAACAATGAGCAGTTCTTC.

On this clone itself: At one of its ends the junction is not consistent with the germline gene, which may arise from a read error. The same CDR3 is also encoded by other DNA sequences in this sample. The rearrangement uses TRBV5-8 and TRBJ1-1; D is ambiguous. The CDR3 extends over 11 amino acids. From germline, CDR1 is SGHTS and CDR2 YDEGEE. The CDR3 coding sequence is TGCGCCAGCAGCTTGGCACTTGAAGCTTTCTTT. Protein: CASSLALEAFF.

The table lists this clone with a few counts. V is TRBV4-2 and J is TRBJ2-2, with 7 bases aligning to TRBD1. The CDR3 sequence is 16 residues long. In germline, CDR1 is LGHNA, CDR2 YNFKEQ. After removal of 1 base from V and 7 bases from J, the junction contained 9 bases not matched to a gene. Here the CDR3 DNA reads TGTGCCAGCAGCCAAGTCCCAGGGGGACAAAGCGGGGAGCTGTTTTTT. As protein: CASSQVPGGQSGELFF.

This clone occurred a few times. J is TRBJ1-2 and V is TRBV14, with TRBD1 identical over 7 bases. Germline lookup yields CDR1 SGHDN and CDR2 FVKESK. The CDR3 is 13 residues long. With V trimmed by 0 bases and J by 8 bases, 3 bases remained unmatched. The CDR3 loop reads CASSQDKGAGYTF. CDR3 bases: TGTGCCAGCAGCCAAGATAAGGGGGCCGGCTACACCTTC.

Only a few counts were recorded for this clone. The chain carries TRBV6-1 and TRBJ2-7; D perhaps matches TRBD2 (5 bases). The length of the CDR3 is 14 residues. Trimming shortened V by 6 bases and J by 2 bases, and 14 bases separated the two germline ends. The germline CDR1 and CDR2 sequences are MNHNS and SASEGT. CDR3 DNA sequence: TGTGCCAGCAGCGAGGGCCTAGAGGCCTACGAGCAGTACTTC. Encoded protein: CASSEGLEAYEQYF.

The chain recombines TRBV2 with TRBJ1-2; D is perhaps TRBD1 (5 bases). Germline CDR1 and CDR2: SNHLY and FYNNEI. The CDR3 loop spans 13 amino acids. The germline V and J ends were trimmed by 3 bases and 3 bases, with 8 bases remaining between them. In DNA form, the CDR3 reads TGTGCCAGCAGTGAGACAGTTTACTATGGCTACACCTTC. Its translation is CASSETVYYGYTF.

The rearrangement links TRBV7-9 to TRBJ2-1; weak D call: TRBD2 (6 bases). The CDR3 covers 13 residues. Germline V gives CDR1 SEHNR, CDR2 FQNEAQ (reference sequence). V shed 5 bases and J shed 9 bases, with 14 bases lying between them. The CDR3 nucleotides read TGTGCCAGCAGCCAAGGGGAGGTCGGTGAGCAGTTCTTC. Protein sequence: CASSQGEVGEQFF. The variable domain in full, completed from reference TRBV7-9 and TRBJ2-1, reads DTGVSQNPRHKITKRGQNVTFRCDPISEHNRLYWYRQTLGQGPEFLTYFQNEAQLEKSRLLSDRFSAERPKGSFSTLEIQRTEQGDSAMYLCASSQGEVGEQFFGPGTRLTVL.

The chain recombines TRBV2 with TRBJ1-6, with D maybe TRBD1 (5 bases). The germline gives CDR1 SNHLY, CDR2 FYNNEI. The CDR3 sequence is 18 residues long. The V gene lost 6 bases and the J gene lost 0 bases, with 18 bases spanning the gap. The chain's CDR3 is CASRREGNTRSYNSPLHF. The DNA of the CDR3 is TGTGCCAGCAGACGGGAGGGGAACACTCGCTCCTATAATTCACCCCTCCACTTT.

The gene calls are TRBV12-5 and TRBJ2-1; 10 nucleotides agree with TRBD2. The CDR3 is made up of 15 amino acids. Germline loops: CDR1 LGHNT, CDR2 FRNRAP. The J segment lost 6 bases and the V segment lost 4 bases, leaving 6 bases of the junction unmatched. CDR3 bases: TGTGCTAGTGGTTCGGGACTAGCGAGACGCAATGAGCAGTTCTTC. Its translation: CASGSGLARRNEQFF. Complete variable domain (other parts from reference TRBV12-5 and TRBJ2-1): DARVTQTPRHKVTEMGQEVTMRCQPILGHNTVFWYRQTMMQGLELLAYFRNRAPLDDSGMPKDRFSAEMPDATLATLKIQPSEPRDSAVYFCASGSGLARRNEQFFGPGTRLTVL.

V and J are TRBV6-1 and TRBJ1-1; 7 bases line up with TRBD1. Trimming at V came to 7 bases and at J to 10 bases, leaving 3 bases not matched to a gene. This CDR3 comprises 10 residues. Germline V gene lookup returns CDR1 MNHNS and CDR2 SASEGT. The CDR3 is CASKGARAFF. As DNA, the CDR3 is TGTGCCAGCAAGGGGGCGCGAGCTTTCTTT.

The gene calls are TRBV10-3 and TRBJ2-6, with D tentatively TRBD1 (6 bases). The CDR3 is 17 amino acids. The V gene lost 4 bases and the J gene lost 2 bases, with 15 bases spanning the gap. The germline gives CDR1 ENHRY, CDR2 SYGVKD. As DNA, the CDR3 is TGTGCCATCAGTGGAGGACCCACAGGGCCTGGGGCCAACGTCCTGACTTTC. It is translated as CAISGGPTGPGANVLTF.